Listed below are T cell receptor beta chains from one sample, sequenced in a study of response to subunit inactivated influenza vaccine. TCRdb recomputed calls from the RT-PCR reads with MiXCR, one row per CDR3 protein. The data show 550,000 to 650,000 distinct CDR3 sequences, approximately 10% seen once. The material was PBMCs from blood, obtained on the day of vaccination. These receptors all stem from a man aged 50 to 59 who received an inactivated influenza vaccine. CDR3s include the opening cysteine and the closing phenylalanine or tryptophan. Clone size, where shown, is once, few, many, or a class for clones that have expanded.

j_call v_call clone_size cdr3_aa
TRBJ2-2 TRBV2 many CASSDENTGELFF
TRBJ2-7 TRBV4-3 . CASSQDFQREAPYEQYF
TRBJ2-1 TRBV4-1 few CASSQAASGREGYNEQFF
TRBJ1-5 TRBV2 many CASSERQGLYSNQPQHF
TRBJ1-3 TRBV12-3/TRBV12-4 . CASSWGSNTIYF
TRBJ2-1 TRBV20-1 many CSAPGRTNTDEQFF
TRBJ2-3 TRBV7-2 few CASSQRPGQGPGTQYF
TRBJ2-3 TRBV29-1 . CSVGGRLADTQYF
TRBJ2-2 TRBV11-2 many CASSLDRDRANTGELFF
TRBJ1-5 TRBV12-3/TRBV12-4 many CASSLRDFSNQPQHF
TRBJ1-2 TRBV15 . CATSRDKVPGSGYTF
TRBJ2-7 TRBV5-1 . CASSQGPSRVPEQYF